This T cell receptor (beta chain) was identified during a study of lymphopenia after photon versus proton radiotherapy. Study conclusions and caveats: Under photons, naive T cells and diversity fell while effector/memory populations rose.

Note on this clone: The antigen remains unidentified.

Germline lookup yields CDR1 MNHEY and CDR2 SVGAGI. Deletions cut 0 bases from V and 13 bases from J, with 9 bases between. The CDR3 runs 11 residues. Sequencing used immunoSEQ multiplex PCR; TCRdb keeps in-frame clones, though not all of them. The sample yields more than 45,000 clones, roughly 90% seen once. The sequenced sample was peripheral blood, obtained from a patient treated with photon-based radiotherapy. The clonotype comes from a woman in her 40s with cholangiocarcinoma. The chain is built from TRBV6-5 and TRBJ1-2, with D perhaps TRBD1 (5 bases). CDR3 region: CASSYSGVATF. As DNA, the CDR3 is TGTGCCAGCAGTTACTCAGGGGTTGCCACCTTC.